This T cell receptor beta chain emerged from a study of T cell responses to AZD1222 COVID-19 vaccine. The germline CDR1 and CDR2 sequences are LNHNV and YYDKDF (reference sequence). Trimming cost V 4 bases and J 3 bases; bases outside gene matches: 5. There are 15 residues in the CDR3. Produced via immunoSEQ multiplex PCR; TCRdb's table is partial and in-frame only. The sample includes about 170,000 clones, roughly 90% seen only once; the top ten take about 1.6%. This clone is a singleton in its sample. The specimen comprised peripheral blood, sampled on day 0 of AZD1222 vaccination. The chain joins TRBV15 to TRBJ2-2, with 7 nucleotides matching TRBD2. The sequence came from an adult in good health. The DNA of the CDR3 is TGTGCCACCAGCACTTGGGGGAGGGACACCGGGGAGCTGTTTTTT. Protein sequence: CATSTWGRDTGELFF.